Listed here are 29 T cell receptor beta chains from one sample, sequenced in a study of cytomegalovirus exposure and HLA in healthy donors. This table comes from immunoSEQ multiplex PCR, and its TCRdb copy is limited to in-frame clones, with some not included. The table records over 150,000 clones, 80% to 90% of them present only once. Sequencing used PBMCs. All receptors come from a woman aged 25-40 years in good health and CMV-seropositive.

V and J are TRBV28 and TRBJ2-7; perhaps TRBD2 as D (7 bases). The V end was cut by 5 bases, the J end by 5 bases, with 19 bases between. Germline V lookup: CDR1 MDHEN, CDR2 SYDVKM. The CDR3 consists of 15 residues. This CDR3 is CASSRGGTQVHEQYF. For the CDR3, the DNA is TGTGCCAGCAGTAGGGGGGGGACCCAAGTCCACGAGCAGTACTTC. The entire variable domain, with the rest obtained from reference TRBV28 and TRBJ2-7, is as follows: DVKVTQSSRYLVKRTGEKVFLECVQDMDHENMFWYRQDPGLGLRLIYFSYDVKMKEKGDIPEGYSVSREKKERFSLILESASTNQTSMYLCASSRGGTQVHEQYFGPGTRLTVT.

The rearrangement links TRBV18 to TRBJ2-1, with D possibly matching TRBD2 (6 bases). The germline CDR1 and CDR2 sequences are KGHSH and LQKENI. This CDR3 region has 14 residues. V was pared by 3 bases and J by 5 bases, with 11 bases between. The CDR3 is CASSPLATDNEQFF. CDR3 sequence (DNA): TGTGCCAGCTCACCGCTAGCGACAGACAATGAGCAGTTCTTC.

This clone was seen at least ten times. This chain uses TRBV19 with TRBJ2-1; 9 nucleotides align to TRBD2. This CDR3 spans 14 amino acids. The ends lost 8 bases at V and 0 bases at J; junction bases unmatched: 2. Germline loops: CDR1 LNHDA, CDR2 SQIVND (reference sequence). The CDR3: CASQAGGSYNEQFF. The CDR3 DNA follows: TGTGCCAGTCAAGCGGGAGGCTCCTACAATGAGCAGTTCTTC.

This clone appeared a single time. The chain has TRBV6-6 and TRBJ1-5; 8 nucleotides align to TRBD1. The CDR3 runs 14 residues. V was clipped by 10 bases and J by 7 bases; unmatched bases: 12. Germline V CDR1 and CDR2: MNHNY, SVGAGI (reference sequence). This CDR3 reads CATEDRGPWQPQHF. CDR3 sequence (DNA): TGTGCCACCGAAGACAGGGGACCTTGGCAGCCCCAGCATTTT.

CDR3 bases: TGTGCCAGCAGGGAGGGGACGGTTACCAACAATGAGCAGTTCTTC. Translating gives CASREGTVTNNEQFF. The chain recombines TRBV2 with TRBJ2-1; a weak D match, TRBD2 (6 bases). The germline V and J ends were trimmed by 6 bases and 5 bases, with 17 bases remaining between them. CDR3 length: 15 amino acids. Germline CDR1 is SNHLY and CDR2 is FYNNEI.

This sequence joins TRBV7-8 and TRBJ2-7; D might be TRBD2 (6 bases). Germline assignment: CDR1 SGHVS and CDR2 FQNEAQ. This CDR3 comprises 14 residues. With 1 base removed from V and 4 bases from J, the gap between germline ends came to 11 bases. The CDR3 protein is CASSLDPGRYEQYF. In DNA form, the CDR3 reads TGTGCCAGCAGCTTAGACCCGGGGAGGTACGAGCAGTACTTC.

The chain joins TRBV5-1 to TRBJ2-1; 10 bases fit TRBD2. The CDR3 has 17 amino acids. Germline loops: CDR1 SGHRS, CDR2 YFSETQ. The junction had 8 bases not matched to a gene; V was cut back by 0 bases and J by 5 bases. The CDR3 DNA sequence: TGCGCCAGCAGCTTGGTGCCTAGCGGGAGACCCCACAATGAGCAGTTCTTC. As protein: CASSLVPSGRPHNEQFF.

The genes are TRBV5-1 and TRBJ1-2; maybe TRBD1 (5 bases). There are 15 residues in the CDR3. Trimming removed 5 bases from V and 9 bases from J, with 23 bases in between. CDR1 and CDR2 from the germline V gene are SGHRS and YFSETQ. The DNA for the CDR3 is TGCGCCAGCAGGCAGGAGATCAACGGGGGTAAGAGCTACACCTTC. This encodes CASRQEINGGKSYTF.

V usage is TRBV19 and J usage is TRBJ1-4; TRBD1 might be the D (5 bases). The CDR3 loop spans 13 amino acids. Germline CDR1 reads LNHDA; CDR2 reads SQIVND (reference sequence). With 1 base removed from V and 11 bases from J, the gap between germline ends came to 11 bases. CDR3 DNA sequence: TGTGCCAGTAGTATAGTCGGGGGGAAGAAACTGTTTTTT. This encodes CASSIVGGKKLFF. Supplemented by reference TRBV19 and TRBJ1-4, the full variable domain reads DGGITQSPKYLFRKEGQNVTLSCEQNLNHDAMYWYRQDPGQGLRLIYYSQIVNDFQKGDIAEGYSVSREKKESFPLTVTSAQKNPTAFYLCASSIVGGKKLFFGSGTQLSVL.

The chain couples TRBV25-1 to TRBJ2-5; 7 nucleotides agree with TRBD1. The trim removed 6 bases at V and 7 bases at J, leaving 11 bases unmatched. The germline CDR1 and CDR2 sequences are MGHDK and SYGVNS. The CDR3 consists of 14 residues. The CDR3 sequence is CASSDRDSEWTQYF. CDR3 DNA: TGTGCCAGCAGCGATAGGGACAGCGAATGGACCCAGTACTTC. Looking up the rest from reference TRBV25-1 and TRBJ2-5 gives the full variable domain: EADIYQTPRYLVIGTGKKITLECSQTMGHDKMYWYQQDPGMELHLIHYSYGVNSTEKGDLSSESTVSRIRTEHFPLTLESARPSHTSQYLCASSDRDSEWTQYFGPGTRLLVL.

The chain combines TRBV4-1 with TRBJ2-1; tentatively, D is TRBD2 (7 bases). V was shortened by 4 bases and J by 2 bases, with 21 bases between the two germline ends. The germline gives CDR1 MGHRA, CDR2 YSYEKL. The CDR3 loop spans 18 amino acids. Here the CDR3 reads CASSLRDSRGGAYNEQFF. For the CDR3, the DNA is TGCGCCAGCAGCCTCCGGGATAGTAGGGGGGGGGCCTACAATGAGCAGTTCTTC.

The genes are TRBV11-2 and TRBJ1-5; TRBD1 matches 7 bases. The CDR3 contains 15 residues. After removal of 3 bases from V and 5 bases from J, the junction contained 7 bases not matched to a gene. Germline CDR1 reads SGHAT; CDR2 reads FQNNGV. The CDR3 sequence: CASSLGGRGDQPQHF. The CDR3 DNA reads TGTGCCAGCAGCTTGGGGGGCAGGGGGGATCAGCCCCAGCATTTT.

This chain connects TRBV6-5 to TRBJ1-5; the D gene is possibly TRBD1 (5 bases). Germline V gene lookup returns CDR1 MNHEY and CDR2 SVGAGI. CDR3 size: 13 residues. V was shortened by 4 bases and J by 4 bases, with 8 bases between the two germline ends. CDR3 bases: TGTGCCAGCAGTTTCAGGGAAAATCAGCCCCAGCATTTT. Its translation is CASSFRENQPQHF.

This chain joins TRBV5-6 and TRBJ2-7; a possible D gene is TRBD2 (6 bases). This CDR3 is 13 amino acids long. Per the germline V gene, CDR1 is SGHDT and CDR2 is YYEEEE. V lost 4 bases and J lost 3, with 11 bases in between. The CDR3 region has the DNA TGTGCCAGCAGCCGCGGGACCCGCTACGAGCAGTACTTC. It codes for CASSRGTRYEQYF.

This chain uses TRBV28 with TRBJ2-5, with 11 positions matching TRBD2. The germline gives CDR1 MDHEN, CDR2 SYDVKM. The CDR3 is made up of 15 amino acids. V was pared by 2 bases and J by 5 bases, with 4 bases of the junction left unmatched. The CDR3 loop is CASSLRVAGGETQYF. CDR3 nucleotide sequence: TGTGCCAGCAGTTTAAGGGTAGCGGGAGGGGAGACCCAGTACTTC.

This chain joins TRBV7-2 and TRBJ1-1; D gene ambiguous. The CDR3 extends over 15 amino acids. CDR1 and CDR2 (germline): SGHTA, FQGNSA. V lost 1 base, J lost 4 bases, and 13 bases lay in between. For the CDR3, the DNA is TGTGCCAGCAGCTTAGAAGCGGTGGCTGCCACTGAAGCTTTCTTT. Translation gives CASSLEAVAATEAFF.

The chain is built from TRBV2 and TRBJ2-7, with 9 nucleotides matching TRBD1. Per germline, CDR1 SNHLY and CDR2 FYNNEI. The CDR3 loop spans 13 amino acids. V lost 7 bases to trimming and J lost 3 bases; unmatched junction nucleotides: 4. The CDR3 sequence: CASMRDRDYEQYF. The CDR3 DNA follows: TGTGCCAGCATGCGGGACAGGGACTACGAGCAGTACTTC. Filled out from reference TRBV2 and TRBJ2-7, the complete variable domain reads EPEVTQTPSHQVTQMGQEVILRCVPISNHLYFYWYRQILGQKVEFLVSFYNNEISEKSEIFDDQFSVERPDGSNFTLKIRSTKLEDSAMYFCASMRDRDYEQYFGPGTRLTVT.

The chain has TRBV2 and TRBJ1-1, with TRBD1 as a possible D gene (5 bases). V was pared by 10 bases and J by 4 bases, with 19 bases between. The CDR3 contains 14 residues. Germline V gives CDR1 SNHLY, CDR2 FYNNEI. The CDR3 DNA reads as TGTGCCACCATCGAGGTGTCGGGGGGCACTGAAGCTTTCTTT. It encodes CATIEVSGGTEAFF.

The chain employs TRBV5-1 and TRBJ1-4; D remains unclear. Germline CDR1 reads SGHRS; CDR2 reads YFSETQ. V shed 7 bases and J shed 8 bases, with 12 bases lying between them. The CDR3 consists of 12 residues. Written as DNA, the CDR3 is TGCGCCAGCCGAGGCTCTGGGGAAAAACTGTTTTTT. It yields the protein CASRGSGEKLFF.

This chain uses TRBV29-1 with TRBJ1-1, with D perhaps matching TRBD1 (5 bases). The CDR3 runs to 13 residues. The germline V gene has CDR1 SQVTM and CDR2 ANQGSEA. Trimming took off 4 bases at V and 5 bases at J, with 14 bases between the two ends. Here the CDR3 reads CSVVRQLGTEAFF. The CDR3, as DNA: TGCAGCGTTGTTAGACAGCTCGGGACTGAAGCTTTCTTT.

This clone was observed a few times. The V gene is TRBV7-9, the J gene TRBJ1-2; 7 bases are shared with TRBD1. The CDR3 runs 14 residues. Germline V gene data show CDR1 as SEHNR and CDR2 as FQNEAQ (reference sequence). J gave up 1 base and V 5 bases, and 4 bases lay outside the gene matches. This CDR3 is CASSPRQGNYGYTF. The CDR3 DNA reads TGTGCCAGCAGCCCAAGACAGGGTAACTATGGCTACACCTTC.

The V call is TRBV5-1, the J call TRBJ2-1; a possible D gene is TRBD1 (5 bases). CDR1 and CDR2 from the germline V gene are SGHRS and YFSETQ. CDR3 length: 16 residues. The V gene lost 1 base and the J gene lost 0 bases, with 11 bases spanning the gap. The CDR3, as DNA: TGCGCCAGCAGCTTGTGGGGCGGACGCTCCTACAATGAGCAGTTCTTC. Protein: CASSLWGGRSYNEQFF.

The chain uses TRBV5-1 and TRBJ1-1; 8 positions agree with TRBD1. Trimming took 0 bases from V and 5 from J; bases not matched to a gene: 6. CDR3 length: 15 residues. Per the germline V gene, CDR1 is SGHRS and CDR2 is YFSETQ. CDR3 nucleotides: TGCGCCAGCAGCTTGGCCGAGACAGGGGTGACTGAAGCTTTCTTT. Residues: CASSLAETGVTEAFF.

The chain couples TRBV28 to TRBJ2-7; D is unclear. V was pared by 5 bases and J by 8 bases, with 13 bases between. Germline CDR1 reads MDHEN; CDR2 reads SYDVKM. This CDR3 spans 12 amino acids. The CDR3 nucleotides read TGTGCCAGCAGTCCCCCCGAGCATAAGCAGTACTTC. It specifies CASSPPEHKQYF.

This clone showed up just once. The J gene is TRBJ2-7, the V gene TRBV5-6, with D perhaps matching TRBD2 (6 bases). V lost 3 bases and J lost 3, with 16 bases in between. This CDR3 spans 15 amino acids. The V gene's germline CDR1 is SGHDT and CDR2 YYEEEE. The CDR3 reads CASSSWGVRYYEQYF. CDR3 nucleotide sequence: TGTGCCAGCAGCTCCTGGGGGGTTCGCTACTACGAGCAGTACTTC.

The V gene is TRBV5-1, the J gene TRBJ2-7; TRBD2 aligns across 8 bases. Germline V CDR1 and CDR2: SGHRS, YFSETQ. V gave up 6 bases and J gave up 2 bases; unmatched junction bases: 7. The CDR3 totals 14 residues. In DNA, the CDR3 is TGCGCCAGCACCACTCGGGGGGGAGCCTACGAGCAGTACTTC. Residues: CASTTRGGAYEQYF.

J is TRBJ2-3 and V is TRBV11-3, with 7 nucleotides matching TRBD2. Germline lookup yields CDR1 SGHNT and CDR2 YENEEA. The CDR3 is made up of 14 amino acids. After removal of 5 bases from V and 4 bases from J, the junction contained 6 bases not matched to a gene. In DNA form, the CDR3 reads TGTGCCAGCAGCCCGAGGCGGGAGTCAGATACGCAGTATTTT. It is translated as CASSPRRESDTQYF. The whole variable domain, filled in from reference TRBV11-3 and TRBJ2-3, reads EAGVVQSPRYKIIEKKQPVAFWCNPISGHNTLYWYLQNLGQGPELLIRYENEEAVDDSQLPKDRFSAERLKGVDSTLKIQPAELGDSAVYLCASSPRRESDTQYFGPGTRLTVL.

This chain joins TRBV5-1 and TRBJ2-3; the match to TRBD2 covers 9 bases. V trimming: 4 bases; J trimming: 5 bases; junction bases outside the gene matches: 8. The CDR3 is made up of 15 amino acids. Germline V gene data show CDR1 as SGHRS and CDR2 as YFSETQ. CDR3 nucleotides: TGCGCCAGCAGCCTGGGGGGACTAGCAATAGATACGCAGTATTTT. Encoded protein: CASSLGGLAIDTQYF.

This clone appeared a few times. V usage is TRBV20-1 and J usage is TRBJ2-7; possible D gene TRBD1, 5 bases. Germline-derived CDR1 and CDR2 are DFQATT and SNEGSKA (reference sequence). The CDR3 covers 10 residues. Between the trimmed V and J ends, which lost 5 bases and 6 bases, there was a span of 8 bases. This CDR3 reads CSARQGEQYF. Here the CDR3 DNA reads TGCAGTGCTCGCCAGGGCGAGCAGTACTTC.